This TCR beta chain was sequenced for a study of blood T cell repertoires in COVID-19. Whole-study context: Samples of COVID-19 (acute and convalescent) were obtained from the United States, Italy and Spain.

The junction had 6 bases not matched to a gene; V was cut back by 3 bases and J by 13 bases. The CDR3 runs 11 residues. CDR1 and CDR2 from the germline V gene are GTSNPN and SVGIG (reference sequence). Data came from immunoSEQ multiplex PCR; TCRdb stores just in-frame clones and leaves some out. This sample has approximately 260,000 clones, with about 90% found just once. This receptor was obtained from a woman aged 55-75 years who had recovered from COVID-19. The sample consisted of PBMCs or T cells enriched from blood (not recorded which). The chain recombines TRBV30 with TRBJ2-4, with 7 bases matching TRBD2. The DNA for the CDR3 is TGTGCCTGGAGAGTTAGCGGGTTGCAGTACTTC. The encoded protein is CAWRVSGLQYF. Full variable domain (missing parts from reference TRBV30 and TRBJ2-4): SQTIHQWPATLVQPVGSPLSLECTVEGTSNPNLYWYRQAAGRGLQLLFYSVGIGQISSEVPQNLSASRPQDRQFILSSKKLLLSDSGFYLCAWRVSGLQYFGAGTRLSVL.